A selection of T cell receptor beta chains follows, all from one sample in a study of cytomegalovirus exposure and HLA in healthy donors. The assay was immunoSEQ multiplex PCR, and TCRdb's table has in-frame clones only and misses some. The sample holds around 58,000 clones. The sequenced sample was PBMCs. These receptors came from a man aged 50 or older in good health and CMV-seropositive. Each CDR3 is given with its conserved first and last residue. D genes are given only for firm matches.

cdr3_length: 13
v_call: TRBV18
d_call: NA
j_call: TRBJ2-1
cdr3_aa: CASSPLGREEQFF
cdr3_nt: TGTGCCAGCTCACCACTCGGTCGGGAAGAGCAGTTCTTC

cdr3_length: 17
v_call: TRBV6-1
d_call: NA
j_call: TRBJ1-5
cdr3_aa: CASSEWGVRGTGQPQHF
cdr3_nt: TGTGCCAGCAGTGAATGGGGTGTGAGGGGGACCGGGCAGCCCCAGCATTTT

cdr3_length: 12
v_call: TRBV27
d_call: TRBD1
j_call: TRBJ1-6
cdr3_aa: CASTTGVSPLHF
cdr3_nt: TGTGCCAGCACGACAGGGGTTTCACCCCTCCACTTT

cdr3_length: 16
v_call: TRBV4-1
d_call: TRBD2
j_call: TRBJ2-1
cdr3_aa: CASSQRGLAGDNEQFF
cdr3_nt: TGCGCCAGCAGCCAAAGAGGACTAGCGGGAGACAATGAGCAGTTCTTC

cdr3_length: 17
v_call: TRBV18
d_call: TRBD1
j_call: TRBJ1-5
cdr3_aa: CASSPPGGQGVHQPQHF
cdr3_nt: TGTGCCAGCTCACCACCGGGGGGACAGGGGGTCCATCAGCCCCAGCATTTT

cdr3_length: 13
v_call: TRBV5-6
d_call: NA
j_call: TRBJ1-6
cdr3_aa: CASTDSVNSPLHF
cdr3_nt: TGTGCCAGCACCGACAGCGTCAATTCACCCCTCCACTTT

cdr3_length: 14
v_call: TRBV6-6
d_call: NA
j_call: TRBJ2-5
cdr3_aa: CASRYGGGGETQYF
cdr3_nt: TGTGCCAGCAGATATGGGGGCGGGGGAGAGACCCAGTACTTC

cdr3_length: 16
v_call: TRBV6-6
d_call: TRBD2
j_call: TRBJ2-1
cdr3_aa: CASSYTGTSGPNEQFF
cdr3_nt: TGTGCCAGCAGTTATACCGGGACTAGCGGGCCCAATGAGCAGTTCTTC

cdr3_length: 16
v_call: TRBV18
d_call: TRBD1
j_call: TRBJ1-4
cdr3_aa: CASSPPNGQGSEKLFF
cdr3_nt: TGTGCCAGCTCACCACCGAACGGACAGGGTAGTGAAAAACTGTTTTTT

cdr3_length: 14
v_call: TRBV29-1
d_call: NA
j_call: TRBJ2-3
cdr3_aa: CSVLGALSTDTQYF
cdr3_nt: TGCAGCGTACTCGGAGCGTTGAGCACAGATACGCAGTATTTT

cdr3_length: 17
v_call: TRBV4-1
d_call: TRBD1
j_call: TRBJ1-1
cdr3_aa: CASSQPHLTGARTEAFF
cdr3_nt: TGCGCCAGCAGCCAACCCCACTTGACAGGGGCGAGGACTGAAGCTTTCTTT

cdr3_length: 15
v_call: TRBV19
d_call: NA
j_call: TRBJ2-7
cdr3_aa: CASSRGGGQTYEQYF
cdr3_nt: TGTGCCAGTAGTAGGGGAGGAGGTCAAACCTACGAGCAGTACTTC

cdr3_length: 17
v_call: TRBV30
d_call: TRBD1
j_call: TRBJ2-3
cdr3_aa: CAWSVMGGTGPTDKQYF
cdr3_nt: TGTGCCTGGAGTGTAATGGGGGGGACAGGGCCCACAGATAAGCAGTATTTT

cdr3_length: 14
v_call: TRBV29-1
d_call: TRBD1
j_call: TRBJ2-1
cdr3_aa: CSVPGQGNGDEQFF
cdr3_nt: TGCAGCGTTCCGGGACAGGGGAATGGGGATGAGCAGTTCTTC

cdr3_length: 13
v_call: TRBV30
d_call: TRBD2
j_call: TRBJ2-3
cdr3_aa: CAWTSGYTDTQYF
cdr3_nt: TGTGCCTGGACTAGCGGGTACACAGATACGCAGTATTTT

cdr3_length: 16
v_call: TRBV19
d_call: TRBD1
j_call: TRBJ1-3
cdr3_aa: CASSPRRTGDRNTIYF
cdr3_nt: TGTGCCAGTAGTCCCCGACGGACAGGGGACCGAAACACCATATATTTT

cdr3_length: 14
v_call: TRBV28
d_call: TRBD1
j_call: TRBJ1-2
cdr3_aa: CASRLQGAEGGYTF
cdr3_nt: TGTGCCAGCAGATTACAGGGGGCGGAGGGTGGCTACACCTTC

cdr3_length: 15
v_call: TRBV5-4
d_call: NA
j_call: TRBJ2-6
cdr3_aa: CASSLRGYGANVLTF
cdr3_nt: TGTGCCAGCAGCTTGAGGGGGTACGGGGCCAACGTCCTGACTTTC

cdr3_length: 14
v_call: TRBV18
d_call: NA
j_call: TRBJ1-5
cdr3_aa: CASSPTDRSQPQHF
cdr3_nt: TGTGCCAGCTCACCCACAGACAGGTCTCAGCCCCAGCATTTT

cdr3_length: 14
v_call: TRBV7-9
d_call: TRBD2
j_call: TRBJ2-7
cdr3_aa: CASSRGGSAYEQYF
cdr3_nt: TGTGCCAGCAGCCGCGGCGGGAGCGCCTACGAGCAGTACTTC

cdr3_length: 15
v_call: TRBV6-5
d_call: TRBD1
j_call: TRBJ2-7
cdr3_aa: CASSPLDRDAYEQYF
cdr3_nt: TGTGCCAGCAGTCCCCTCGACAGGGACGCCTACGAGCAGTACTTC

cdr3_length: 16
v_call: TRBV28
d_call: TRBD1
j_call: TRBJ2-1
cdr3_aa: CASSSPGQAPYNEQFF
cdr3_nt: TGTGCCAGCAGTTCCCCAGGACAGGCACCCTACAATGAGCAGTTCTTC

cdr3_length: 12
v_call: TRBV29-1
d_call: NA
j_call: TRBJ2-7
cdr3_aa: CSVGDKAYEQYF
cdr3_nt: TGCAGCGTTGGGGACAAAGCCTACGAGCAGTACTTC

cdr3_length: 17
v_call: TRBV30
d_call: TRBD2
j_call: TRBJ2-3
cdr3_aa: CAWSTGNRGGATDTQYF
cdr3_nt: TGTGCCTGGTCGACAGGGAACCGCGGGGGGGCCACAGATACGCAGTATTTT

cdr3_length: 15
v_call: TRBV5-6
d_call: TRBD2
j_call: TRBJ2-7
cdr3_aa: CASSLVIAGVHEQYF
cdr3_nt: TGTGCCAGCAGCTTGGTCATAGCGGGAGTTCACGAGCAGTACTTC

cdr3_length: 16
v_call: TRBV28
d_call: TRBD1
j_call: TRBJ1-1
cdr3_aa: CASSSPARTGNTEAFF
cdr3_nt: TGTGCCAGCAGTTCACCTGCCCGGACAGGGAATACTGAAGCTTTCTTT

cdr3_length: 11
v_call: TRBV2
d_call: NA
j_call: TRBJ2-1
cdr3_aa: CASRTEDEQFF
cdr3_nt: TGTGCCAGCAGGACAGAGGATGAGCAGTTCTTC

cdr3_length: 14
v_call: TRBV6-5
d_call: NA
j_call: TRBJ1-3
cdr3_aa: CASSPGGEGNTIYF
cdr3_nt: TGTGCCAGCAGCCCCGGGGGGGAAGGGAACACCATATATTTT